These T cell receptor beta chains were read from a single sample in a study of cytomegalovirus exposure and HLA in healthy donors. The repertoire was sequenced with immunoSEQ multiplex PCR; TCRdb's copy has only in-frame clones and lacks some. The table records about 120,000 clones, over 70% of them present only once. Material: PBMCs. The receptors originated from a man aged 35 to 55 in good health and CMV-seropositive. Both conserved end residues are part of each CDR3. Fields, in order: clone size, J gene, D gene, V gene, CDR3 protein, CDR3 DNA. D genes are given only for firm matches. Part of the rows lack a size; the others show once, few, many or a class for expanded clones.

.,TRBJ1-2,TRBD1,TRBV6-5,CASSYVDRPRDGYTF,TGTGCCAGCAGTTACGTGGACAGGCCTAGAGATGGCTACACCTTC
once,TRBJ2-7,TRBD2,TRBV28,CASSWAGLAGSNEQYF,TGTGCCAGCAGTTGGGCGGGACTAGCGGGAAGTAACGAGCAGTACTTC
few,TRBJ1-1,TRBD1,TRBV25-1,CASSPRTGNTEAFF,TGTGCCAGCAGTCCCCGGACAGGGAACACTGAAGCTTTCTTT
.,TRBJ2-7,.,TRBV21-1,CASSPRSSYEQYF,TGTGCCAGCAGCCCTAGATCGAGCTACGAGCAGTACTTC
.,TRBJ1-1,.,TRBV30,CAWSLEGDTEAFF,TGTGCCTGGAGTTTAGAGGGTGACACTGAAGCTTTCTTT
.,TRBJ2-1,TRBD1,TRBV29-1,CSVPGTGGTYNEQFF,TGCAGCGTTCCTGGGACAGGGGGGACCTACAATGAGCAGTTCTTC
.,TRBJ2-3,TRBD1,TRBV27,CASPPTGEGPDTQYF,TGTGCCAGCCCCCCGACAGGGGAAGGTCCAGATACGCAGTATTTT
.,TRBJ1-4,TRBD1,TRBV7-8,CASSSEGQGWEKLFF,TGTGCCAGCAGCTCAGAGGGACAGGGGTGGGAAAAACTGTTTTTT
.,TRBJ1-2,TRBD1,TRBV5-5,CASSLVGDRGAYGYTF,TGTGCCAGCAGCTTGGTCGGGGACAGGGGTGCCTATGGCTACACCTTC
.,TRBJ1-2,.,TRBV10-1,CASSVGQNYGYTF,TGCGCCAGCAGTGTGGGGCAGAACTATGGCTACACCTTC
.,TRBJ1-2,TRBD1,TRBV7-6,CASSPRDRGYGYTF,TGTGCCAGCAGCCCTCGGGACAGGGGGTATGGCTACACCTTC
.,TRBJ2-5,TRBD1,TRBV5-4,CASSSRTGSQETQYF,TGTGCCAGCAGCTCTCGGACAGGGTCACAAGAGACCCAGTACTTC
.,TRBJ1-1,TRBD1,TRBV6-4,CASSTGTGTEAFF,TGTGCCAGCAGTACCGGGACAGGGACTGAAGCTTTCTTT
.,TRBJ2-1,.,TRBV6-1,CASSEGAGTSDYNEQFF,TGTGCCAGCAGTGAGGGGGCCGGGACATCCGATTACAATGAGCAGTTCTTC
.,TRBJ1-2,TRBD1,TRBV5-1,CASSLPEKDRGGYGYTF,TGCGCCAGCAGCTTGCCTGAAAAAGACAGGGGAGGTTATGGCTACACCTTC
.,TRBJ1-5,.,TRBV11-2,CASSLFRSGQPQHF,TGTGCCAGCAGCTTATTCCGGTCGGGTCAGCCCCAGCATTTT
.,TRBJ1-1,.,TRBV19,CASSRGGAGTEAFF,TGTGCCAGTAGTAGGGGAGGGGCTGGGACTGAAGCTTTCTTT
once,TRBJ2-5,.,TRBV7-7,CASSKTGFRLEETQYF,TGTGCCAGCAGTAAAACAGGATTTAGATTGGAAGAGACCCAGTACTTC
.,TRBJ2-7,TRBD1,TRBV7-9,CASSKEPGQGSYEQYF,TGTGCCAGCAGCAAGGAACCGGGACAGGGGAGCTACGAGCAGTACTTC
.,TRBJ1-2,.,TRBV10-3,CAISEGVRLWGYTF,TGTGCCATCAGTGAAGGCGTTCGACTATGGGGCTACACCTTC
.,TRBJ1-1,.,TRBV2,CASMGRANTEAFF,TGTGCCAGCATGGGGAGAGCGAACACTGAAGCTTTCTTT
few,TRBJ2-2,.,TRBV6-5,CASSYSSGVGELFF,TGTGCCAGCAGTTACTCTTCCGGGGTCGGGGAGCTGTTTTTT
few,TRBJ2-4,TRBD2,TRBV6-1,CASSEGGEGPKNIQYF,TGTGCCAGCAGTGAAGGGGGGGAGGGACCCAAAAACATTCAGTACTTC
.,TRBJ2-3,TRBD2,TRBV7-9,CASSRLARGTDTQYF,TGTGCCAGCAGTAGACTAGCGAGAGGCACAGATACGCAGTATTTT
.,TRBJ2-1,TRBD2,TRBV7-8,CASSSGLAGGAGGEQFF,TGTGCCAGCAGCTCGGGACTAGCGGGGGGTGCGGGGGGCGAGCAGTTCTTC
.,TRBJ2-7,.,TRBV6-1,CASSGEGRYEQYF,TGTGCCAGCAGTGGTGAGGGGAGGTACGAGCAGTACTTC
.,TRBJ2-6,.,TRBV9,CASSPPRAGSSGANVLTF,TGTGCCAGCAGCCCTCCACGAGCAGGTAGCTCTGGGGCCAACGTCCTGACTTTC
.,TRBJ2-7,TRBD2,TRBV13,CASSPVTIRDGRTSGRTHEQYF,TGTGCCAGCAGCCCAGTAACTATCCGGGACGGAAGGACTAGCGGGAGAACCCACGAGCAGTACTTC
few,TRBJ2-5,.,TRBV9,CASSATGSFGETQYF,TGTGCCAGCAGCGCAACAGGGTCGTTTGGGGAGACCCAGTACTTC
.,TRBJ2-7,.,TRBV10-3,CATGDGGQNYEQYF,TGTGCCACCGGTGACGGAGGACAGAACTACGAGCAGTACTTC
.,TRBJ2-5,TRBD2,TRBV7-6,CASSPGLAGGRGKTQYF,TGTGCCAGCAGCCCGGGACTAGCGGGGGGAAGAGGAAAGACCCAGTACTTC
.,TRBJ1-5,.,TRBV15,CATSNDIAGNQPQHF,TGTGCCACCAGCAACGATATAGCGGGCAATCAGCCCCAGCATTTT
few,TRBJ1-3,.,TRBV7-8,CASTTLGLTNTIYF,TGTGCCAGCACCACACTCGGGTTGACGAACACCATATATTTT
.,TRBJ2-5,.,TRBV5-1,CASRLAYRRETQYF,TGCGCCAGCAGGCTTGCGTATCGGAGAGAGACCCAGTACTTC
.,TRBJ2-7,TRBD1,TRBV29-1,CSVEEALRSGRGSYEQYF,TGCAGCGTTGAAGAGGCGTTGAGGTCGGGCAGGGGGTCCTACGAGCAGTACTTC